This T cell receptor beta chain derives from a study of Tregs in tolerant kidney transplant recipients. As concerns this clone: What it binds is not known.

J was trimmed by 3 bases and V by 3 bases; bases with no gene match: 7. The CDR3 extends over 17 amino acids. CDR1 SGHDT and CDR2 YYEEEE come from the germline V gene. Assay used: immunoSEQ multiplex PCR; TCRdb lists only in-frame clones, some missing. The sample holds over 60,000 clones, roughly 89% seen once. Study-level results: Few patients were studied, so findings need validation in larger groups. In tolerant patients, donor-specific Tregs outgrew total Tregs, suggesting antigen-driven expansion.

The receptor was isolated from a human donor who received a combined kidney and bone marrow transplant. The specimen comprised CD4+ T cells from blood, sampled before the transplant. The rearrangement uses TRBV5-6 and TRBJ2-1; TRBD2 aligns across 12 bases. The CDR3 is CASSSIRLAGVYNEQFF. CDR3 nucleotide sequence: TGTGCCAGCAGCTCGATTCGACTAGCGGGAGTCTACAATGAGCAGTTCTTC.